Below are 25 T cell receptor beta chains sequenced from a single sample in a study of blood T cells in healthy people across ages. Primers used in a second PCR of about 6 to 11 cycles were a sample-barcoded 5' primer and a J-beta primer mix. From the 5' RACE reads, TCRdb called clonotypes with MiXCR, one entry per CDR3 protein. The profile shows around 1,000,000 distinct CDR3 sequences, under 40% of them singletons. Material: blood. The receptors were sampled from a man between 18 and 35 years old in good health.

This clonotype was seen only a few times. The V gene is TRBV13, the J gene TRBJ1-2; TRBD1 matches at 7 bases. CDR1 and CDR2 from the germline V gene are PRHDT and FYEKMQ (reference sequence). The CDR3 is 18 amino acids. V was clipped by 4 bases and J by 0 bases; unmatched bases: 14. This CDR3 reads CASSSNTGTASSNYGYTF. DNA for the CDR3: TGTGCCAGCAGCTCCAACACCGGGACAGCATCGTCTAACTATGGCTACACCTTC.

This clonotype was seen a few times. The V call is TRBV6-5, the J call TRBJ2-7; TRBD1 aligns across 8 bases. CDR3 length equals 14 residues. The trim removed 6 bases at V and 0 bases at J, leaving 4 bases unmatched. CDR1 is MNHEY, CDR2 SVGAGI, per germline. This CDR3 reads CASRRGQGSYEQYF. The CDR3 nucleotides are TGTGCCAGCAGGCGAGGACAGGGCTCCTACGAGCAGTACTTC.

The chain links TRBV27 to TRBJ2-5; no firm D call. V gave up 10 bases and J gave up 0 bases, with 15 bases separating them. CDR3 size: 14 residues. CDR1 MNHEY and CDR2 SMNVEV come from the germline V gene (reference sequence). The chain's CDR3 is CATRRSKYQETQYF. The DNA for the CDR3 is TGTGCCACCCGACGCAGTAAATACCAAGAGACCCAGTACTTC.

The V gene is TRBV28, the J gene TRBJ2-5; a weak D match, TRBD2 (6 bases). CDR1 and CDR2 from the germline V gene are MDHEN and SYDVKM. This CDR3 has 13 amino acids. V was shortened by 4 bases and J by 3 bases, with 9 bases between the two germline ends. CDR3 DNA: TGTGCCAGCAGTTCCCCGGGGGAAGAGACCCAGTACTTC. This gives the protein CASSSPGEETQYF.

The J gene is TRBJ2-7, the V gene TRBV5-1; D gene unclear. CDR1 and CDR2 (germline): SGHRS, YFSETQ. The CDR3 totals 14 residues. Trimming took 4 bases from V and 6 from J, leaving 17 bases between them. In DNA form, the CDR3 reads TGCGCCAGCAGCGCACGGGCCTTTACCCTCGAGCAGTACTTC. Translating gives CASSARAFTLEQYF.

The V and J genes are TRBV20-1 and TRBJ2-1, with D perhaps matching TRBD2 (6 bases). V dropped 7 bases and J dropped 0 bases, with 13 bases sitting between them. This CDR3 region has 14 residues. Germline-derived CDR1 and CDR2 are DFQATT and SNEGSKA (reference sequence). The CDR3 coding sequence is TGCAGTGACCGGGGCGGGACCTCCTACAATGAGCAGTTCTTC. Amino acid sequence: CSDRGGTSYNEQFF.

The J gene is TRBJ2-5, the V gene TRBV7-3; D is unclear. The CDR3 covers 17 residues. Germline CDR1 SGHTA, CDR2 FQGTGA. The V end lost 5 bases, the J end lost 11 bases, and 30 bases lay between the germline ends. The CDR3 DNA is TGTGCCAGCAGCCCCGCCTTAAGCGAAGGCGGTTTTAATGAGCAGTACTTC. Amino acid sequence: CASSPALSEGGFNEQYF.

This clonotype was observed at least ten times. The chain carries TRBV4-1 and TRBJ1-2, with D hard to call. Trimming pared 1 base from V and 2 bases from J, leaving 14 bases between. In germline, CDR1 is MGHRA, CDR2 YSYEKL. This CDR3 region has 16 residues. The CDR3 nucleotides read TGCGCCAGCAGCCAAGTCGGCGCGAATGGGAACTATGGCTACACCTTC. It encodes CASSQVGANGNYGYTF.

This clonotype was seen only a few times. The chain joins TRBV7-2 to TRBJ2-3, with 8 bases matching TRBD1. Germline lookup yields CDR1 SGHTA and CDR2 FQGNSA. V was pared by 3 bases and J by 4 bases, with 9 bases of the junction left unmatched. The CDR3 totals 16 residues. The CDR3 DNA reads as TGTGCCAGCAGCTTCGCGGACAGGGTGTATCCAGATACGCAGTATTTT. Protein sequence: CASSFADRVYPDTQYF.

This clonotype has more than one count but fewer than ten. V and J are TRBV2 and TRBJ2-5, with D uncertain. The V end lost 2 bases, the J end lost 6 bases, and 13 bases lay between the germline ends. CDR1 and CDR2 (germline): SNHLY, FYNNEI. The CDR3 loop spans 14 amino acids. CDR3 sequence (DNA): TGTGCCAGCAGTGAATGGGCAGTTGGGAAGACCCAGTACTTC. This codes for CASSEWAVGKTQYF.

The rearrangement joins TRBV7-9 to TRBJ1-2; D gene ambiguous. CDR1 and CDR2 from the germline V gene are SEHNR and FQNEAQ (reference sequence). Trimming cost V 1 base and J 3 bases, with 9 bases left between them. This CDR3 region has 14 residues. This CDR3 is CASSLDSQYYGYTF. CDR3 DNA: TGTGCCAGCAGCTTAGATTCGCAGTACTATGGCTACACCTTC.

The chain has TRBV5-1 and TRBJ2-3; D may correspond to TRBD1 or TRBD2 (5 bases each). V gave up 6 bases and J gave up 1 base, with 12 bases separating them. The CDR3 has 14 residues. Per germline, CDR1 SGHRS and CDR2 YFSETQ. The CDR3 reads CASKPGPGTDTQYF. CDR3 DNA sequence: TGCGCCAGCAAACCGGGGCCGGGCACAGATACGCAGTATTTT.

This chain links TRBV12-3 or TRBV12-4 with TRBJ2-7; D perhaps matches TRBD1 (6 bases). The germline V and J ends were trimmed by 6 bases and 7 bases, with 22 bases remaining between them. CDR3 size: 15 residues. CDR3 sequence reads: CASSPASGVGNEQYF. CDR3 sequence (DNA): TGTGCCAGCAGCCCTGCCTCAGGGGTCGGCAATGAGCAGTACTTC.

The chain employs TRBV2 and TRBJ2-4; 7 nucleotides agree with TRBD1. The CDR3 covers 14 residues. V lost 8 bases to trimming and J lost 1 base; unmatched junction nucleotides: 5. Germline V gene sequence: CDR1 SNHLY, CDR2 FYNNEI. This CDR3 is CASGGQAAKNIQYF. The CDR3 region has the DNA TGTGCCAGCGGCGGACAGGCCGCCAAAAACATTCAGTACTTC.

CDR3 coding DNA: TGTGCCAGCAGTGACGTGTCGCGCTCGGGCTACACCTTC. This sequence encodes CASSDVSRSGYTF. The V and J genes are TRBV6-2 or TRBV6-3 and TRBJ1-2, with unresolved D. V lost 5 bases, J lost 8 bases, and 15 bases lay in between. Germline-derived CDR1 and CDR2 are MNHEY and SVGEGT. This CDR3 comprises 13 residues.

The chain uses TRBV7-2 and TRBJ2-5, with D perhaps matching TRBD2 (5 bases). CDR3 length: 14 residues. Trimming cost V 3 bases and J 4 bases, with 12 bases left between them. Germline lookup yields CDR1 SGHTA and CDR2 FQGNSA. CDR3: CASSFAALAETQYF. CDR3 in DNA: TGTGCCAGCAGCTTCGCCGCTCTAGCAGAGACCCAGTACTTC.

V usage is TRBV27 and J usage is TRBJ1-2; 7 bases line up with TRBD1. CDR3 length: 11 amino acids. CDR1 is MNHEY, CDR2 SMNVEV, per germline (reference sequence). The J segment lost 8 bases and the V segment lost 6 bases, leaving 3 bases of the junction unmatched. DNA for the CDR3: TGTGCCAGCAGACAGGGGTGGGGCTACACCTTC. Protein: CASRQGWGYTF.

The chain employs TRBV6-5 and TRBJ2-1, with 11 bases matching TRBD2. The CDR3 is 16 amino acids. The ends lost 5 bases at V and 6 bases at J; junction bases unmatched: 9. In germline, CDR1 is MNHEY, CDR2 SVGAGI. This CDR3 reads CASSIIAGGRVNEQFF. Written as DNA, the CDR3 is TGTGCCAGCAGTATTATAGCGGGGGGGCGGGTCAATGAGCAGTTCTTC.

This clonotype was found many times. The chain couples TRBV6-6 to TRBJ2-5; the D gene is possibly TRBD2 (6 bases). The germline V gene has CDR1 MNHNY and CDR2 SVGAGI (reference sequence). The CDR3 totals 13 residues. V lost 6 bases and J lost 4, with 12 bases in between. This CDR3 is CASSYGGRETQYF. CDR3 DNA: TGTGCCAGCAGCTACGGGGGACGAGAGACCCAGTACTTC.

The CDR3 DNA follows: TGCAGCGTTGAAATTGGACAGAACACTGAAGCTTTCTTT. It is translated as CSVEIGQNTEAFF. The V gene is TRBV29-1, the J gene TRBJ1-1; a possible D gene is TRBD1 (5 bases). Trimming took 2 bases from V and 1 from J, leaving 8 bases between them. The CDR3 contains 13 residues. Germline V gives CDR1 SQVTM, CDR2 ANQGSEA.

The chain links TRBV7-9 to TRBJ1-2; 7 bases line up with TRBD1. V lost 5 bases, J lost 0 bases, and 12 bases stayed unmatched. The CDR3 is 17 residues long. Germline CDR1 SEHNR, CDR2 FQNEAQ (reference sequence). CDR3 nucleotides: TGTGCCAGCAGCCCGCGGACAGGTAGTCCTACTAACTATGGCTACACCTTC. Translated, it gives CASSPRTGSPTNYGYTF.

The V call is TRBV4-3, the J call TRBJ1-1; D is perhaps TRBD1 (5 bases). V lost 0 bases, J lost 6 bases, and 11 bases lay in between. The V gene's germline CDR1 is LGHNA and CDR2 YSLEER. This CDR3 region has 14 residues. CDR3 in amino acids: CASSQDRRGPEAFF. The CDR3 DNA follows: TGCGCCAGCAGCCAAGATCGAAGGGGTCCTGAAGCTTTCTTT.

This clonotype appeared a few times. The rearrangement joins TRBV2 to TRBJ2-3, with TRBD2 matching 8 bases. The junction had 7 bases not matched to a gene; V was cut back by 8 bases and J by 0 bases. Germline V gene lookup returns CDR1 SNHLY and CDR2 FYNNEI. This CDR3 contains 15 residues. The CDR3 region has the DNA TGTGCCAGCCGATTGGCTAGCGGGAGCACAGATACGCAGTATTTT. It encodes CASRLASGSTDTQYF.

The rearrangement joins TRBV7-2 to TRBJ1-4; D not certain. Trimming removed 5 bases from V and 1 base from J, with 11 bases in between. The germline gives CDR1 SGHTA, CDR2 FQGNSA. The CDR3 totals 15 residues. The CDR3 region is CASSPDGVTNEKLFF. For the CDR3, the DNA is TGTGCCAGCAGCCCGGACGGAGTAACTAATGAAAAACTGTTTTTT.

This clonotype has just a few counts. The CDR3 here is CASSLGQGPGNNQPQHF. The CDR3 DNA reads as TGTGCCAGCAGCTTAGGACAGGGTCCCGGTAACAATCAGCCCCAGCATTTT. The chain joins TRBV7-9 to TRBJ1-5; 7 bases match TRBD1. V shed 1 base and J 3 bases; nucleotides not matched to a gene: 9. The CDR3 is 17 amino acids. In germline, CDR1 is SEHNR, CDR2 FQNEAQ (reference sequence).